The 18 T cell receptor beta chains listed next were all sequenced from one sample in a study of shared clonotypes between healthy human individuals. Clones were sequenced by immunoSEQ multiplex PCR, and TCRdb holds only the in-frame ones, with some missing. The sample records fewer than 3 million clones, 80% to 95% being singletons. Sequenced material: naive CD4+ T cells from PBMCs. Subset described: CD45RA+ positively selected. The origin of the receptors is a man aged 18 to 29 in good health. Some clones in this sample may be carry-over from other donors' samples.

The V call is TRBV10-3, the J call TRBJ2-7; D remains ambiguous. Germline lookup yields CDR1 ENHRY and CDR2 SYGVKD. The V and J ends lost 8 bases and 5 bases respectively, with 13 bases between them. This CDR3 spans 12 amino acids. The CDR3, as DNA: TGTGCCATCGCTACCGGGCGCGACGAGCAGTACTTC. Protein sequence: CAIATGRDEQYF.

Notes on this clone: Other DNA sequences of this sample code for an identical CDR3. V is TRBV18 and J is TRBJ1-1; 7 nucleotides agree with TRBD1. CDR1 is KGHSH, CDR2 LQKENI, per germline. The CDR3 loop spans 14 amino acids. The ends lost 4 bases at V and 6 bases at J; junction bases unmatched: 8. CDR3 sequence: CASSLGQEVAEAFF. For the CDR3, the DNA is TGTGCCAGCTCACTCGGACAGGAAGTAGCTGAAGCTTTCTTT. Full variable domain (missing parts from reference TRBV18 and TRBJ1-1): NAGVMQNPRHLVRRRGQEARLRCSPMKGHSHVYWYRQLPEEGLKFMVYLQKENIIDESGMPKERFSAEFPKEGPSILRIQQVVRGDSAAYFCASSLGQEVAEAFFGQGTRLTVV.

The count of this clone is one. The gene calls are TRBV19 and TRBJ1-6, with TRBD1 matching 12 bases. V was clipped by 8 bases and J by 8 bases; unmatched bases: 10. The germline V gene has CDR1 LNHDA and CDR2 SQIVND (reference sequence). This CDR3 is 16 amino acids long. CDR3 DNA sequence: TGTGCCAGTTCCCGGGACAGGGGGCGTTTCGATTCACCCCTCCACTTT. Its protein product is CASSRDRGRFDSPLHF.

About this clone: Its ends do not fully match the called genes, so a read error is possible. Additional DNA sequences in this sample encode the identical CDR3. The chain carries TRBV7-9 and TRBJ2-2; 9 nucleotides align to TRBD2. The CDR3 runs to 15 residues. Germline loops: CDR1 SEHNR, CDR2 FQNEAQ (reference sequence). The CDR3 loop is CASSLAGPNTGELFF. The CDR3 bases are TGTGCCAGCAGCCTAGCGGGACCGAACACCGGGGAGCTGTTTTTT.

The V call is TRBV5-1, the J call TRBJ2-7; 7 bases agree with TRBD1. The CDR3 spans 15 residues. In germline, CDR1 is SGHRS, CDR2 YFSETQ. V trimming: 0 bases; J trimming: 3 bases; junction bases outside the gene matches: 6. Written as DNA, the CDR3 is TGCGCCAGCAGCTTGGGGACCCGGACAGGCTACGAGCAGTACTTC. Protein sequence: CASSLGTRTGYEQYF.

The chain joins TRBV7-9 to TRBJ1-1; D remains unclear. This CDR3 region has 13 residues. V lost 1 base to trimming and J lost 5 bases, with 8 bases between them. Germline V gene sequence: CDR1 SEHNR, CDR2 FQNEAQ (reference sequence). CDR3 nucleotide sequence: TGTGCCAGCAGCTTAGACGGACGTACTGAAGCTTTCTTT. Translated, it gives CASSLDGRTEAFF.

In the case of this clone: Additional DNA sequences in this sample encode the identical CDR3. The V call is TRBV7-2, the J call TRBJ2-7, with 8 bases that match TRBD1. The J segment lost 3 bases and the V segment lost 3 bases, leaving 4 bases of the junction unmatched. The CDR3 spans 14 residues. Germline CDR1 and CDR2: SGHTA and FQGNSA. CDR3 DNA: TGTGCCAGCAGCTTCGGGACAGGAGGCTACGAGCAGTACTTC. Its translation: CASSFGTGGYEQYF. Drawing the rest from reference TRBV7-2 and TRBJ2-7, the complete variable domain is GAGVSQSPSNKVTEKGKDVELRCDPISGHTALYWYRQSLGQGLEFLIYFQGNSAPDKSGLPSDRFSAERTGGSVSTLTIQRTQQEDSAVYLCASSFGTGGYEQYFGPGTRLTVT.

In this sample, this clone turned up once. The genes are TRBV10-3 and TRBJ1-4; TRBD1 matches at 7 bases. This CDR3 spans 18 amino acids. J was trimmed by 0 bases and V by 3 bases; bases with no gene match: 10. Germline V gene lookup returns CDR1 ENHRY and CDR2 SYGVKD. The CDR3 region has the DNA TGTGCCATCAGTGACAGGGGCCGGACAGGTTCAACTAATGAAAAACTGTTTTTT. This gives the protein CAISDRGRTGSTNEKLFF.

CDR3 protein: CASSHDGPVPTYEQYF. The CDR3 coding sequence is TGCGCCAGCAGCCATGATGGGCCGGTGCCCACCTACGAGCAGTACTTC. The chain links TRBV4-1 to TRBJ2-7; D call uncertain. Trimming left V 3 bases short and J 2 bases short, with 17 bases between. This CDR3 comprises 16 residues. Germline CDR1 is MGHRA and CDR2 is YSYEKL.

The chain couples TRBV6-1 to TRBJ1-1; no definite D call. Trimming removed 8 bases from V and 8 bases from J, with 12 bases in between. The CDR3 spans 11 residues. Germline CDR1 reads MNHNS; CDR2 reads SASEGT. The CDR3 DNA reads TGTGCCAGCTCTTTGGGTCGGGAAGCTTTCTTT. This encodes CASSLGREAFF.

The chain recombines TRBV27 with TRBJ2-5; D is possibly TRBD1 (6 bases). Gene TRBJ2-7 matches the end of the DNA better, so the J call may be wrong. Germline-derived CDR1 and CDR2 are MNHEY and SMNVEV (reference sequence). The CDR3 is made up of 15 amino acids. CDR3 protein: CASSSRAGTYYEQYF. In DNA form, the CDR3 reads TGTGCCAGCAGTTCCAGGGCCGGGACATACTACGAGCAGTACTTC.

This chain joins TRBV5-1 and TRBJ2-3; 8 bases map to TRBD1. With V trimmed by 1 base and J by 1 base, 8 bases remained unmatched. Looked up from germline, CDR1 is SGHRS and CDR2 is YFSETQ. This CDR3 has 17 amino acids. The CDR3 coding sequence is TGCGCCAGCAGCTTGACCCCCCAGGGGGCAGGCACAGATACGCAGTATTTT. Amino acids: CASSLTPQGAGTDTQYF.

V and J are TRBV2 and TRBJ2-7; 8 positions agree with TRBD1. The CDR3 has 15 residues. Germline V gene lookup returns CDR1 SNHLY and CDR2 FYNNEI. The V segment lost 5 bases and the J segment 3 bases; nucleotides outside the gene matches: 9. CDR3 loop: CASSPPGGESYEQYF. CDR3 nucleotide sequence: TGTGCCAGCAGTCCACCAGGGGGCGAAAGCTACGAGCAGTACTTC.

The chain uses TRBV29-1 and TRBJ1-5; perhaps TRBD1 as D (5 bases). Trimming shortened V by 4 bases and J by 6 bases, and 13 bases separated the two germline ends. The germline V gene encodes CDR1 SQVTM and CDR2 ANQGSEA. This CDR3 contains 13 residues. CDR3 in DNA: TGCAGCGTTGTCCAGGGTAACGGTCAGCCCCAGCATTTT. It specifies CSVVQGNGQPQHF.

The chain couples TRBV5-8 to TRBJ1-1, with D perhaps matching TRBD1 (6 bases). Germline V lookup: CDR1 SGHTS, CDR2 YDEGEE. This CDR3 is built from 12 residues. Trimming stripped 8 bases from V and 5 bases from J, with 13 bases between. This chain's CDR3 is CASRTGYTEAFF. CDR3 DNA: TGTGCCAGTAGAACAGGGTATACTGAAGCTTTCTTT.

The chain uses TRBV15 and TRBJ1-4; D remains unclear. The germline gives CDR1 LNHNV, CDR2 YYDKDF (reference sequence). This CDR3 is 15 amino acids long. Trimming removed 6 bases at V and 6 bases at J, with 17 bases between. This chain's CDR3 is CATSTRTHGYEKLFF. The CDR3 coding sequence is TGTGCCACCAGTACCCGGACCCACGGGTATGAAAAACTGTTTTTT.

This clone was observed a few times. The chain uses TRBV25-1 and TRBJ1-1; D uncertain. Trimming shortened V by 2 bases and J by 7 bases, and 8 bases separated the two germline ends. The CDR3 spans 12 residues. Germline CDR1 is MGHDK and CDR2 is SYGVNS. The CDR3 bases are TGTGCCAGCAGTGAAACGGGGAGTGAAGCTTTCTTT. As protein: CASSETGSEAFF.

The chain combines TRBV11-3 with TRBJ2-2, with D possibly matching TRBD2 (5 bases). CDR3 size: 15 residues. Germline V lookup: CDR1 SGHNT, CDR2 YENEEA. The V and J ends lost 1 base and 3 bases respectively, with 9 bases between them. The CDR3 coding sequence is TGTGCCAGCAGCTTAGGGGGAGTGTACACCGGGGAGCTGTTTTTT. This encodes CASSLGGVYTGELFF.